Shown below are 26 T cell receptor beta chains from a single sample sequenced in a study of cytomegalovirus exposure and HLA in healthy donors. PCR primers comprised 60 Vbeta and 13 Jbeta primers. Using immunoSEQ multiplex PCR, the repertoire was profiled, and TCRdb retains in-frame clones only, with some absent. The profile shows 150,000 to 200,000 clones, roughly 70% of them singletons. Sequencing was done on a sample of PBMCs. These receptors were collected from a man aged 40-50 years in good health and CMV-seropositive.

This clone was seen more than once but under ten times. The chain employs TRBV27 and TRBJ2-5, with TRBD2 identical over 11 bases. The CDR3 extends over 17 amino acids. Germline values: CDR1 MNHEY, CDR2 SMNVEV (reference sequence). The ends lost 3 bases at V and 1 base at J; junction bases unmatched: 7. CDR3 coding DNA: TGTGCCAGCAGTTTTCTTAGCGGGGGGGCCCTCCAAGAGACCCAGTACTTC. It is translated as CASSFLSGGALQETQYF.

V gene TRBV4-2 combines with J gene TRBJ1-3, with 7 bases fitting TRBD1. Germline assignment: CDR1 LGHNA and CDR2 YNFKEQ. CDR3 length equals 15 residues. The V and J ends lost 4 bases and 1 base, in that order; junction bases with no gene match: 4. The CDR3 loop reads CASSLQGRSGNTIYF. As DNA, the CDR3 is TGTGCCAGCAGCCTACAGGGGAGGTCTGGAAACACCATATATTTT.

The chain has TRBV2 and TRBJ1-3; D is possibly TRBD1 (6 bases). In germline, CDR1 is SNHLY, CDR2 FYNNEI. Trimming shortened V by 7 bases and J by 1 base, and 14 bases separated the two germline ends. This CDR3 has 15 amino acids. The CDR3 coding sequence is TGTGCCAGCAAAGAAGGACAGCTTTCTGGAAACACCATATATTTT. Translating gives CASKEGQLSGNTIYF.

V is TRBV2 and J is TRBJ1-2; 12 positions match TRBD1. Germline loops: CDR1 SNHLY, CDR2 FYNNEI. V lost 8 bases and J lost 4; bases outside the gene matches: 8. This CDR3 is 15 amino acids long. The CDR3 nucleotides read TGTGCCAGCCTAGGGGGGACAGGGGGCTTCTATGGCTACACCTTC. It is translated as CASLGGTGGFYGYTF. The whole variable domain, filled in from reference TRBV2 and TRBJ1-2, reads EPEVTQTPSHQVTQMGQEVILRCVPISNHLYFYWYRQILGQKVEFLVSFYNNEISEKSEIFDDQFSVERPDGSNFTLKIRSTKLEDSAMYFCASLGGTGGFYGYTFGSGTRLTVV.

The chain links TRBV27 to TRBJ1-3, with D perhaps matching TRBD1 (5 bases). CDR3 length equals 14 residues. Trimming cost V 3 bases and J 5 bases, with 11 bases left between them. CDR1 MNHEY and CDR2 SMNVEV come from the germline V gene (reference sequence). The CDR3: CASSFRDSRNTIYF. CDR3 nucleotides: TGTGCCAGCAGTTTCCGGGACTCCCGAAACACCATATATTTT.

The V gene is TRBV11-2, the J gene TRBJ2-3; TRBD2 agrees at 7 bases. This CDR3 has 17 residues. The ends lost 5 bases at V and 2 bases at J; junction bases unmatched: 13. CDR1 is SGHAT and CDR2 is FQNNGV in the germline V gene. The CDR3 loop reads CASSPFGLEGYTDTQYF. The CDR3 region has the DNA TGTGCCAGCAGCCCTTTCGGACTAGAAGGCTACACAGATACGCAGTATTTT.

The chain uses TRBV6-1 and TRBJ1-4, with D possibly matching TRBD1 (5 bases). The CDR3 is made up of 14 amino acids. Trimming stripped 4 bases from V and 8 bases from J, with 14 bases between. Germline V gene sequence: CDR1 MNHNS, CDR2 SASEGT. This CDR3 reads CASSARAPREKLFF. The CDR3 DNA sequence: TGTGCCAGCAGTGCCAGGGCGCCGAGGGAAAAACTGTTTTTT.

The chain recombines TRBV11-3 with TRBJ2-5; 10 bases align to TRBD1. The CDR3 has 14 residues. CDR1 and CDR2 (germline): SGHNT, YENEEA. V trimming: 5 bases; J trimming: 3 bases; junction bases outside the gene matches: 3. Written as DNA, the CDR3 is TGTGCCAGCAGCCGGGACAGGGGTAAAGAGACCCAGTACTTC. This encodes CASSRDRGKETQYF.

The V and J genes are TRBV18 and TRBJ1-2, with 8 bases aligning to TRBD1. This CDR3 is 13 amino acids long. From germline, CDR1 is KGHSH and CDR2 LQKENI. J gave up 8 bases and V 3 bases, and 5 bases lay outside the gene matches. The CDR3 loop reads CASSPRTGRGYTF. CDR3 bases: TGTGCCAGCTCACCTCGGACAGGGAGAGGCTACACCTTC.

This clone has more than one count but fewer than ten. The chain combines TRBV5-4 with TRBJ1-2; D is perhaps TRBD1 (5 bases). Deletions cut 4 bases from V and 8 bases from J, with 12 bases between. In germline, CDR1 is SGHNT, CDR2 YYREEE (reference sequence). The CDR3 length is 12 residues. For the CDR3, the DNA is TGTGCCAGCAGCCCAAGGGGAGGGGGCTACACCTTC. As protein: CASSPRGGGYTF.

The V and J genes are TRBV9 and TRBJ2-7; 7 bases map to TRBD1. V lost 3 bases and J lost 0; bases outside the gene matches: 6. This CDR3 comprises 15 residues. The germline CDR1 and CDR2 sequences are SGDLS and YYNGEE. CDR3 coding DNA: TGTGCCAGCAGCGCCCAGACAGGGATCTCCTACGAGCAGTACTTC. Translation gives CASSAQTGISYEQYF.

A remark on this clone: A junction boundary mismatches the germline segment, possibly from a read error. The chain carries TRBV7-9 and TRBJ1-2; 7 nucleotides match TRBD1. The germline CDR1 and CDR2 sequences are SEHNR and FQNEAQ (reference sequence). The CDR3 length is 15 residues. The CDR3 region has the DNA TGTTCCAGCAGCTTTGGGACAGCTTCTAACTATGGCTACACCTTC. This sequence encodes CSSSFGTASNYGYTF. Complete variable domain (other parts from reference TRBV7-9 and TRBJ1-2): DTGVSQNPRHKITKRGQNVTFRCDPISEHNRLYWYRQTLGQGPEFLTYFQNEAQLEKSRLLSDRFSAERPKGSFSTLEIQRTEQGDSAMYLCSSSFGTASNYGYTFGSGTRLTVV.

This clone was recorded many times. V usage is TRBV27 and J usage is TRBJ2-5; 9 bases map to TRBD1. The V and J ends lost 7 bases and 5 bases, in that order; junction bases with no gene match: 8. CDR1 MNHEY and CDR2 SMNVEV come from the germline V gene (reference sequence). The CDR3 sequence is 14 residues long. CDR3 protein: CASTPDRGSETQYF. The CDR3 nucleotides are TGTGCCAGCACCCCGGACAGGGGAAGCGAGACCCAGTACTTC.

The chain combines TRBV4-3 with TRBJ1-2; D perhaps matches TRBD1 (5 bases). Looked up from germline, CDR1 is LGHNA and CDR2 is YSLEER. The CDR3 runs to 15 residues. V was pared by 0 bases and J by 4 bases, with 12 bases between. The CDR3 region is CASSQEGQGLYGYTF. DNA of the CDR3: TGCGCCAGCAGCCAAGAAGGGCAGGGCCTCTATGGCTACACCTTC.

V is TRBV7-2 and J is TRBJ2-7, with D perhaps matching TRBD1 (5 bases). Germline CDR1 SGHTA, CDR2 FQGNSA. With 5 bases removed from V and 5 bases from J, the gap between germline ends came to 10 bases. The CDR3 length is 12 residues. The CDR3 loop reads CASSAMGHEQYF. The CDR3 nucleotides are TGTGCCAGCAGCGCCATGGGGCACGAGCAGTACTTC.

CDR3 residues: CASSQSGQERDEQFF. The CDR3 bases are TGCGCCAGCAGCCAATCGGGACAGGAGAGGGATGAGCAGTTCTTC. The chain links TRBV4-1 to TRBJ2-1; 8 nucleotides match TRBD1. The ends lost 2 bases at V and 8 bases at J; junction bases unmatched: 8. CDR1 is MGHRA and CDR2 is YSYEKL in the germline V gene. The CDR3 is made up of 15 amino acids.

J is TRBJ1-5 and V is TRBV9; D is undetermined. Germline CDR1 reads SGDLS; CDR2 reads YYNGEE. CDR3 length: 14 residues. Between the trimmed V and J ends, which lost 7 bases and 1 base, there was a span of 12 bases. DNA of the CDR3: TGTGCCAGCGGGGAGGGTCCAAGCAATCAGCCCCAGCATTTT. This codes for CASGEGPSNQPQHF.

This clone was detected a few times. CDR3 coding DNA: TGTGCCTGGAGTGTCCAGGGGTTGGGAAAACTGTTTTTT. Amino acids: CAWSVQGLGKLFF. The chain couples TRBV30 to TRBJ1-4; perhaps TRBD1 as D (6 bases). Germline CDR1 is GTSNPN and CDR2 is SVGIG (reference sequence). Trimming removed 0 bases from V and 10 bases from J, with 12 bases in between. This CDR3 contains 13 residues.

Concerning this clone: Other nucleotide sequences in the sample specify the same CDR3. The chain employs TRBV5-6 and TRBJ2-3; D may be TRBD2 (6 bases). This CDR3 comprises 11 residues. Between the trimmed V and J ends, which lost 4 bases and 6 bases, there was a span of 6 bases. Germline values: CDR1 SGHDT, CDR2 YYEEEE. In DNA form, the CDR3 reads TGTGCCAGCAGCCGGGGGGATACGCAGTATTTT. Its protein product is CASSRGDTQYF.

The V gene is TRBV6-6, the J gene TRBJ1-6; 9 positions agree with TRBD1. J lost 7 bases, V lost 7 bases, and 11 bases had no gene match. CDR3 size: 16 residues. Germline V gene data show CDR1 as MNHNY and CDR2 as SVGAGI (reference sequence). In DNA, the CDR3 is TGTGCCAGCACCCACAGGGGGCCGCCGCAGAATTCACCCCTCCACTTT. It translates to CASTHRGPPQNSPLHF.

This clone was found once. The chain is built from TRBV15 and TRBJ2-4, with a tentative D call TRBD1 (6 bases). Germline V gives CDR1 LNHNV, CDR2 YYDKDF (reference sequence). V was cut by 0 bases and J by 0 bases, with 18 bases left in between. The CDR3 is 19 residues long. The CDR3 DNA is TGTGCCACCAGCAGAGATACACATCGACAGGACCTAGCCAAAAACATTCAGTACTTC. It translates to CATSRDTHRQDLAKNIQYF.

The rearrangement joins TRBV5-1 to TRBJ2-1; D may be TRBD2 (5 bases). The germline CDR1 and CDR2 sequences are SGHRS and YFSETQ. V shed 0 bases and J shed 7 bases, with 17 bases lying between them. The CDR3 is 16 amino acids. DNA for the CDR3: TGCGCCAGCAGCTTGGCCGATAGCGTTGGTTGGAATGAGCAGTTCTTC. Residues: CASSLADSVGWNEQFF.

The V and J genes are TRBV2 and TRBJ1-4; 8 positions agree with TRBD1. From germline, CDR1 is SNHLY and CDR2 FYNNEI. Unmatched junction bases numbered 6, after V lost 3 bases and J lost 0 bases. The CDR3 is 17 residues long. The CDR3 loop reads CASSDDRGSATNEKLFF. DNA for the CDR3: TGTGCCAGCAGTGACGACAGGGGTAGTGCAACTAATGAAAAACTGTTTTTT.

The chain is built from TRBV7-2 and TRBJ2-7, with no clear D. Deletions cut 2 bases from V and 5 bases from J, with 16 bases between. Germline V CDR1 and CDR2: SGHTA, FQGNSA. The CDR3 runs to 15 residues. CDR3 protein: CASSLNDSPFDEQYF. The CDR3 DNA reads as TGTGCCAGCAGCTTAAACGACTCCCCGTTTGACGAGCAGTACTTC.

The rearrangement joins TRBV27 to TRBJ1-1, with 9 nucleotides matching TRBD1. Unmatched junction bases numbered 16, after V lost 7 bases and J lost 10 bases. The germline V gene encodes CDR1 MNHEY and CDR2 SMNVEV (reference sequence). The CDR3 has 15 residues. This CDR3 is CASKTQGARTSLAFF. CDR3 in DNA: TGTGCCAGCAAGACACAGGGGGCTAGGACGAGCTTAGCTTTCTTT.

J is TRBJ2-7 and V is TRBV20-1; 7 bases are a match to TRBD2. There are 11 residues in the CDR3. Losses at the gene ends were 6 bases for V and 7 bases for J; bases not matched to a gene: 6. Looked up from germline, CDR1 is DFQATT and CDR2 is SNEGSKA (reference sequence). CDR3 residues: CSAGEGWEQYF. The CDR3 DNA is TGCAGTGCAGGGGAGGGCTGGGAGCAGTACTTC.